Here is one TCR beta chain with its context. The target antigen is unknown. A read error may account for a junction end that differs from germline. CDR1 and CDR2 from the germline V gene are SEHNR and FQNEAQ (reference sequence). This CDR3 has 14 residues. Profiled with immunoSEQ multiplex PCR; TCRdb holds only in-frame clones, not every one. The sample has approximately 100,000 clones, about 91% seen once. This sample stems from a study of T cell responses to AZD1222 COVID-19 vaccine. Findings of the study overall: Following two doses of AZD1222, Spike-specific TCR breadth and depth rose. The study identified only a handful of AZD1222 recipients as seropositive at baseline.

The sequence came from an adult in good health. Here the sequenced sample was peripheral blood, taken on day 0 of AZD1222 vaccination. The chain links TRBV7-9 to TRBJ2-7; D might be TRBD2 (6 bases). Written as DNA, the CDR3 is TGTGCCAGCAGCTTATGGTGGGACTCCGACGAGCAGTACTTC. As protein: CASSLWWDSDEQYF.